The 14 T cell receptor beta chains presented below share a single source sample, sequenced in a study of preoperative IRX-2 immunotherapy in early breast cancer. Some clones are missing from TCRdb's copy, which holds only in-frame ones; the method was immunoSEQ multiplex PCR. The repertoire holds approximately 13,000 clones, with approximately 91% as singletons. Treatment in this sample: preoperative locoregional IRX-2 cytokine immunotherapy. Sampling was carried out from a patient treated with IRX-2 immunotherapy. The receptors originated from a human donor with breast cancer.

V is TRBV5-8 and J is TRBJ2-1; D uncertain. Germline V CDR1 and CDR2: SGHTS, YDEGEE. Trimming removed 2 bases at V and 1 base at J, with 16 bases between. The CDR3 has 17 residues. CDR3 loop: CASSFQGASFSYNEQFF. In DNA form, the CDR3 reads TGTGCCAGCAGCTTCCAAGGAGCCTCCTTTTCCTACAATGAGCAGTTCTTC.

This clone has just a few counts. This chain connects TRBV11-2 to TRBJ1-3; possibly TRBD1 for D (6 bases). The CDR3 spans 16 residues. Germline CDR1 is SGHAT and CDR2 is FQNNGV. V shed 5 bases and J shed 8 bases, with 22 bases lying between them. CDR3 in amino acids: CASSLLGPTQGYTIYF. DNA of the CDR3: TGTGCCAGCAGCCTCCTAGGACCCACACAGGGATACACCATATATTTT. The complete variable domain, with remaining parts taken from reference TRBV11-2 and TRBJ1-3, reads EAGVAQSPRYKIIEKRQSVAFWCNPISGHATLYWYQQILGQGPKLLIQFQNNGVVDDSQLPKDRFSAERLKGVDSTLKIQPAKLEDSAVYLCASSLLGPTQGYTIYFGEGSWLTVV.

V is TRBV4-1 and J is TRBJ2-5; TRBD2 matches 9 bases. This CDR3 is built from 15 residues. V dropped 6 bases and J dropped 0; count of bases not matched to a gene: 5. Germline V lookup: CDR1 MGHRA, CDR2 YSYEKL. Written as DNA, the CDR3 is TGCGCCAGCAGACGACTAGCGGCGAACCAAGAGACCCAGTACTTC. It encodes CASRRLAANQETQYF.

As DNA, the CDR3 is TGTGCCAGCAGCTTCCTCGGACAGGGGATGAACACTGAAGCTTTCTTT. Protein product: CASSFLGQGMNTEAFF. The rearrangement uses TRBV5-6 and TRBJ1-1; TRBD1 agrees at 9 bases. The germline V gene has CDR1 SGHDT and CDR2 YYEEEE. V trimming: 2 bases; J trimming: 0 bases; junction bases outside the gene matches: 5. The CDR3 is 16 amino acids.

This chain joins TRBV11-2 and TRBJ2-3; TRBD2 matches 13 bases. Losses at the gene ends were 6 bases for V and 6 bases for J; bases not matched to a gene: 9. The CDR3 is made up of 16 amino acids. In germline, CDR1 is SGHAT, CDR2 FQNNGV. CDR3 sequence: CASRRLAGGPKDTQYF. The CDR3 DNA reads as TGTGCCAGCAGAAGACTAGCGGGGGGCCCGAAGGATACGCAGTATTTT.

This chain links TRBV7-2 with TRBJ2-6; D call uncertain. Trimming removed 3 bases at V and 0 bases at J, with 6 bases between. CDR3 length: 15 residues. Germline V lookup: CDR1 SGHTA, CDR2 FQGNSA. The CDR3 nucleotides are TGTGCCAGCAGCTTGAGTAGCTCTGGGGCCAACGTCCTGACTTTC. This encodes CASSLSSSGANVLTF.

This clone turned up a few times. The V and J genes are TRBV29-1 and TRBJ2-7, with TRBD1 matching over 8 bases. The CDR3 is 13 amino acids. V was clipped by 1 base and J by 4 bases; unmatched bases: 3. CDR1 and CDR2 from the germline V gene are SQVTM and ANQGSEA. The CDR3 loop is CSVEGTGTYEQYF. The DNA for the CDR3 is TGCAGCGTTGAAGGGACAGGGACATACGAGCAGTACTTC.

The chain is built from TRBV21-1 and TRBJ2-7. TRBV21-1 is flagged as a pseudogene. This CDR3 has 14 amino acids. This CDR3 is CASSKAGRTYEQYV. CDR3 DNA: TGTGCCAGCAGCAAAGCAGGGCGTACTTACGAGCAGTACGTC.

The chain couples TRBV28 to TRBJ1-2, with 9 bases aligning to TRBD1. Per germline, CDR1 MDHEN and CDR2 SYDVKM. This CDR3 spans 14 amino acids. Trimming removed 5 bases from V and 0 bases from J; junction bases left unmatched: 1. CDR3 nucleotide sequence: TGTGCCAGCAGTACAGGGGGCGCTAACTATGGCTACACCTTC. This translates into CASSTGGANYGYTF.

V is TRBV9 and J is TRBJ1-2; D is possibly TRBD1 (5 bases). This CDR3 region has 17 residues. Germline values: CDR1 SGDLS, CDR2 YYNGEE. Deletions cut 3 bases from V and 4 bases from J, with 22 bases between. The CDR3 region is CASSGAPSGGVGYGYTF. In DNA, the CDR3 is TGTGCCAGCAGCGGAGCCCCGTCCGGGGGGGTGGGCTATGGCTACACCTTC.

The V call is TRBV6-5, the J call TRBJ1-4; D is possibly TRBD1 (5 bases). The germline V gene encodes CDR1 MNHEY and CDR2 SVGAGI. This CDR3 spans 16 amino acids. With 4 bases removed from V and 5 bases from J, the gap between germline ends came to 17 bases. The chain's CDR3 is CASSSRLGQGNEKLFF. The CDR3 DNA sequence: TGTGCCAGCAGTTCCCGCCTCGGGCAGGGAAATGAAAAACTGTTTTTT.

This sequence joins TRBV9 and TRBJ2-1, with D perhaps TRBD2 (6 bases). Germline lookup yields CDR1 SGDLS and CDR2 YYNGEE. The CDR3 covers 15 residues. Trimming shortened V by 0 bases and J by 4 bases, and 11 bases separated the two germline ends. The CDR3 coding sequence is TGTGCCAGCAGCGTAGGGGTGGGAGGATACAATGAGCAGTTCTTC. Its translation: CASSVGVGGYNEQFF.

This chain joins TRBV7-9 and TRBJ2-3; TRBD1 is a possible D gene (5 bases). V dropped 1 base and J dropped 2 bases, with 10 bases sitting between them. The CDR3 is 15 amino acids. Germline CDR1 SEHNR, CDR2 FQNEAQ (reference sequence). The CDR3 bases are TGTGCCAGCAGCTTAGAGGGGTCAATCACAGATACGCAGTATTTT. Protein sequence: CASSLEGSITDTQYF.

The V gene is TRBV5-1, the J gene TRBJ1-1, with a tentative D call TRBD1 (6 bases). CDR3 size: 14 residues. V was trimmed by 2 bases and J by 4 bases, leaving 12 bases between them. Looked up from germline, CDR1 is SGHRS and CDR2 is YFSETQ. The CDR3 nucleotides read TGCGCCAGCAGCTTTTCTGACAGGCGCACTGAAGCTTTCTTT. This gives the protein CASSFSDRRTEAFF. Based on the CDR3 plus reference TRBV5-1 and TRBJ1-1, the full variable domain is KAGVTQTPRYLIKTRGQQVTLSCSPISGHRSVSWYQQTPGQGLQFLFEYFSETQRNKGNFPGRFSGRQFSNSRSEMNVSTLELGDSALYLCASSFSDRRTEAFFGQGTRLTVV.